Listed here are 21 T cell receptor beta chains from one sample, sequenced in a study of blood T cell repertoires in COVID-19. Data came from immunoSEQ multiplex PCR; TCRdb stores just in-frame clones and leaves some out. The sample lists tens of thousands of clones; 70% to 90% were seen once. The sequencing input was peripheral blood. These receptors came from a man between 60 and 70 years old with COVID-19, enrolled during active disease.

The V and J genes are TRBV13 and TRBJ1-1; D gene ambiguous. This CDR3 spans 12 amino acids. Germline V lookup: CDR1 PRHDT, CDR2 FYEKMQ (reference sequence). V was pared by 4 bases and J by 4 bases, with 7 bases between. The chain's CDR3 is CASSSSGTEAFF. The CDR3 nucleotides read TGTGCCAGCAGCTCAAGCGGCACTGAAGCTTTCTTT.

This chain uses TRBV9 with TRBJ2-5; 9 nucleotides match TRBD1. From germline, CDR1 is SGDLS and CDR2 YYNGEE. V was clipped by 1 base and J by 4 bases; unmatched bases: 2. This CDR3 contains 14 residues. The CDR3 coding sequence is TGTGCCAGCAGCGTAACGGACAGGGGAGAGACCCAGTACTTC. It encodes CASSVTDRGETQYF.

V usage is TRBV9 and J usage is TRBJ2-3, with TRBD1 as a possible D gene (6 bases). This CDR3 contains 16 residues. V was trimmed by 3 bases and J by 2 bases, leaving 16 bases between them. CDR1 SGDLS and CDR2 YYNGEE come from the germline V gene. This chain's CDR3 is CASSASGDPFTDTQYF. The CDR3 DNA is TGTGCCAGCAGCGCCTCAGGGGACCCGTTCACAGATACGCAGTATTTT.

This clone was recorded a few times. The chain is built from TRBV9 and TRBJ2-7, with no clear D. The CDR3 loop spans 14 amino acids. Trimming left V 4 bases short and J 2 bases short, with 13 bases between. Per germline, CDR1 SGDLS and CDR2 YYNGEE. This chain's CDR3 is CASSPPEVPYEQYF. The DNA for the CDR3 is TGTGCCAGCAGCCCCCCAGAGGTACCCTACGAGCAGTACTTC.

The chain couples TRBV5-4 to TRBJ1-6; D call uncertain. Germline V gene data show CDR1 as SGHNT and CDR2 as YYREEE (reference sequence). The V and J ends lost 5 bases and 6 bases respectively, with 9 bases between them. The length of the CDR3 is 13 residues. The CDR3 DNA follows: TGTGCCAGCAGGGTCTCGGGTAATTCACCCCTCCACTTT. It translates to CASRVSGNSPLHF.

The chain links TRBV6-2 or TRBV6-3 to TRBJ2-5, with 14 bases lining up with TRBD2. The CDR3 is 17 residues long. The ends lost 0 bases at V and 9 bases at J; junction bases unmatched: 9. Germline lookup yields CDR1 MNHEY and CDR2 SVGEGT. CDR3 coding DNA: TGTGCCAGCAGTTACTCCCCGGGACTAGCGGGGGTTTACGCCCAGTACTTC. This sequence encodes CASSYSPGLAGVYAQYF.

The chain links TRBV6-5 to TRBJ2-1; TRBD2 matches 9 bases. This CDR3 spans 14 amino acids. CDR1 is MNHEY, CDR2 SVGAGI, per germline. The ends lost 11 bases at V and 5 bases at J; junction bases unmatched: 10. The CDR3 region has the DNA TGTGCCGTTAGAAGACTAGCGGTTAACAATGAGCAGTTCTTC. This gives the protein CAVRRLAVNNEQFF.

CDR3 residues: CASSDGTIEETQYF. For the CDR3, the DNA is TGTGCCAGCAGCGACGGGACAATAGAAGAGACCCAGTACTTC. The chain links TRBV7-9 to TRBJ2-5, with a possible D match to TRBD1 (6 bases). CDR1 SEHNR and CDR2 FQNEAQ come from the germline V gene (reference sequence). V gave up 5 bases and J gave up 3 bases, with 13 bases separating them. The CDR3 covers 14 residues.

This clone was detected only a few times. The rearrangement uses TRBV4-3 and TRBJ2-2; 16 nucleotides align to TRBD2. V lost 1 base, J lost 6 bases, and 11 bases stayed unmatched. Germline V gene data show CDR1 as LGHNA and CDR2 as YSLEER. CDR3 length: 20 residues. Here the CDR3 DNA reads TGCGCCAGCAGCCAAGTCTTCTCCGGGACTAGCGGGAGGGCCGCCGGGGAGCTGTTTTTT. It specifies CASSQVFSGTSGRAAGELFF.

V and J are TRBV4-1 and TRBJ2-1; D possibly corresponds to TRBD2 (5 bases). Germline-derived CDR1 and CDR2 are MGHRA and YSYEKL. This CDR3 is built from 17 residues. V was trimmed by 0 bases and J by 8 bases, leaving 20 bases between them. CDR3 sequence (DNA): TGCGCCAGCAGCCAAGATAAAGGCGAGACGGGGATCCATGAGCAGTTCTTC. This sequence encodes CASSQDKGETGIHEQFF.

This clone was counted between two and nine times. This chain connects TRBV7-9 to TRBJ1-1; D remains unclear. Trimming took 1 base from V and 11 from J, leaving 14 bases between them. There are 13 residues in the CDR3. Germline V lookup: CDR1 SEHNR, CDR2 FQNEAQ (reference sequence). CDR3 sequence reads: CASSLVGLREAFF. As DNA, the CDR3 is TGTGCCAGCAGCTTAGTAGGCCTCCGGGAGGCTTTCTTT.

The chain combines TRBV5-6 with TRBJ2-1; TRBD1 might be the D (5 bases). Trimming left V 2 bases short and J 9 bases short, with 12 bases between. The CDR3 loop spans 13 amino acids. Germline assignment: CDR1 SGHDT and CDR2 YYEEEE. CDR3 in amino acids: CASSFAGMGEQFF. The CDR3 region has the DNA TGTGCCAGCAGCTTTGCAGGGATGGGTGAGCAGTTCTTC. The entire variable domain, with the rest obtained from reference TRBV5-6 and TRBJ2-1, is as follows: DAGVTQSPTHLIKTRGQQVTLRCSPKSGHDTVSWYQQALGQGPQFIFQYYEEEERQRGNFPDRFSGHQFPNYSSELNVNALLLGDSALYLCASSFAGMGEQFFGPGTRLTVL.

The V call is TRBV7-2, the J call TRBJ2-1, with a weak D call TRBD2 (6 bases). The V gene lost 3 bases and the J gene lost 2 bases, with 11 bases spanning the gap. The CDR3 contains 15 residues. Per germline, CDR1 SGHTA and CDR2 FQGNSA. The CDR3 DNA follows: TGTGCCAGCAGCTTCGCCGGGGGTCCCTACAATGAGCAGTTCTTC. Its translation: CASSFAGGPYNEQFF.

The gene calls are TRBV7-8 and TRBJ2-7; 8 nucleotides align to TRBD2. Per the germline V gene, CDR1 is SGHVS and CDR2 is FQNEAQ. The V gene end was trimmed by 3 bases and the J gene end by 3 bases; junction bases not matched to a gene: 4. This CDR3 has 14 residues. This chain's CDR3 is CASSFSTSVYEQYF. The CDR3 nucleotides read TGTGCCAGCAGCTTCTCGACTAGCGTCTACGAGCAGTACTTC.

The J gene is TRBJ2-1, the V gene TRBV7-3; 7 bases map to TRBD2. Per germline, CDR1 SGHTA and CDR2 FQGTGA. With V trimmed by 5 bases and J by 5 bases, 6 bases remained unmatched. The CDR3 is 14 amino acids. The CDR3 coding sequence is TGTGCCAGCAGCCCTAGCGGTCCCAACAATGAGCAGTTCTTC. Amino acids: CASSPSGPNNEQFF.

The V and J genes are TRBV19 and TRBJ2-3, with D tentatively TRBD1 (6 bases). This CDR3 has 17 residues. The germline V and J ends were trimmed by 5 bases and 0 bases, with 18 bases remaining between them. The germline gives CDR1 LNHDA, CDR2 SQIVND (reference sequence). CDR3 sequence (DNA): TGTGCCAGTAGTCGACAGGCGACTAACCCTAGCACAGATACGCAGTATTTT. As protein: CASSRQATNPSTDTQYF.

V usage is TRBV5-1 and J usage is TRBJ1-5, with TRBD1 matching 7 bases. The CDR3 covers 14 residues. The J segment lost 5 bases and the V segment lost 2 bases, leaving 4 bases of the junction unmatched. Germline CDR1 and CDR2: SGHRS and YFSETQ. The CDR3 sequence is CASSLGDSDQPQHF. Written as DNA, the CDR3 is TGCGCCAGCAGCTTAGGGGACAGCGATCAGCCCCAGCATTTT.

The chain combines TRBV7-2 with TRBJ2-7; 8 positions agree with TRBD1. The CDR3 consists of 15 residues. V shed 1 base, J shed 7 bases, and the junction held 9 bases outside the gene matches. Germline values: CDR1 SGHTA, CDR2 FQGNSA. CDR3 DNA sequence: TGTGCCAGCAGCTTAGTTGGGCAGGGGGCGCGGGAGCAGTACTTC. It yields the protein CASSLVGQGAREQYF.

The rearrangement joins TRBV19 to TRBJ1-2; TRBD1 is a possible D gene (5 bases). This CDR3 is built from 13 residues. Looked up from germline, CDR1 is LNHDA and CDR2 is SQIVND (reference sequence). V was trimmed by 3 bases and J by 6 bases, leaving 11 bases between them. CDR3 in amino acids: CASSMGRLDGYTF. The CDR3 coding sequence is TGTGCCAGTAGTATGGGGCGGCTCGATGGCTACACCTTC.

This clone has only a few counts. The chain employs TRBV9 and TRBJ1-3; possibly TRBD1 for D (5 bases). CDR1 is SGDLS, CDR2 YYNGEE, per germline. V dropped 4 bases and J dropped 3 bases, with 17 bases sitting between them. The CDR3 consists of 16 residues. DNA for the CDR3: TGTGCCAGCAGCCCCCGCCTTGGGGCGGATGGAAACACCATATATTTT. This codes for CASSPRLGADGNTIYF.

This rearrangement joins TRBV5-1 to TRBJ1-3, with 9 bases lining up with TRBD1. Germline CDR1 SGHRS, CDR2 YFSETQ. There are 16 residues in the CDR3. The V segment lost 3 bases and the J segment 3 bases; nucleotides outside the gene matches: 7. CDR3: CASSYAGTGFGNTIYF. The CDR3 DNA reads TGCGCCAGCAGCTACGCCGGGACAGGGTTTGGAAACACCATATATTTT.